These 26 T cell receptor beta chains came from one sample sequenced in a study of cytomegalovirus exposure and HLA in healthy donors. 13 Jbeta primers and 60 Vbeta primers were used for the PCR. This table comes from immunoSEQ multiplex PCR, and its TCRdb copy is limited to in-frame clones, with some not included. This table holds 170,000 or so clones, approximately 80% found once. Material for sequencing was PBMCs. The receptors shown here come from a man between 18 and 29 years old in good health and CMV-seronegative.

The chain couples TRBV28 to TRBJ2-7; TRBD1 agrees at 7 bases. V dropped 10 bases and J dropped 4; count of bases not matched to a gene: 7. CDR1 is MDHEN, CDR2 SYDVKM, per germline. The CDR3 spans 12 residues. The chain's CDR3 is CATNRGQYEQYF. The CDR3 region has the DNA TGTGCCACCAACCGGGGACAGTACGAGCAGTACTTC.

The V call is TRBV5-1, the J call TRBJ2-3; TRBD1 matches at 7 bases. The CDR3 consists of 16 residues. Germline V gene sequence: CDR1 SGHRS, CDR2 YFSETQ. Germline trimming cut 3 bases from V and 2 bases from J; bases unmatched to any gene: 9. CDR3 loop: CASSSTGTINTDTQYF. CDR3 bases: TGCGCCAGCAGCTCGACAGGGACGATAAACACAGATACGCAGTATTTT.

Only a few counts were recorded for this clone. The chain recombines TRBV25-1 with TRBJ2-5; possibly TRBD2 for D (5 bases). Judging by the DNA end, TRBJ2-7 fits better; the J call may be wrong. This CDR3 has 14 residues. Germline values: CDR1 MGHDK, CDR2 SYGVNS. Here the CDR3 reads CASSHSGSSHEQYF. The DNA of the CDR3 is TGTGCCAGCAGTCATTCGGGGTCGTCCCACGAGCAGTACTTC.

The chain recombines TRBV4-2 with TRBJ1-2, with 9 bases that match TRBD1. CDR1 is LGHNA and CDR2 is YNFKEQ in the germline V gene. The CDR3 length is 13 residues. The trim removed 8 bases at V and 8 bases at J, leaving 9 bases unmatched. DNA for the CDR3: TGTGCCAGCGCGAGGACAGGGGTGGAAGGCTACACCTTC. It specifies CASARTGVEGYTF.

CDR3 in amino acids: CASSLVGEGARGYTF. CDR3 coding DNA: TGTGCCAGCAGTTTAGTGGGAGAGGGGGCGCGAGGCTACACCTTC. The chain has TRBV27 and TRBJ1-2; 7 nucleotides align to TRBD1. This CDR3 comprises 15 residues. Germline V gives CDR1 MNHEY, CDR2 SMNVEV (reference sequence). The ends lost 2 bases at V and 8 bases at J; junction bases unmatched: 11.

The V and J genes are TRBV30 and TRBJ2-1, with TRBD1 matching 12 bases. The J segment lost 10 bases and the V segment lost 7 bases, leaving 14 bases of the junction unmatched. The germline V gene has CDR1 GTSNPN and CDR2 SVGIG (reference sequence). This CDR3 is built from 15 residues. The CDR3 protein is CASLPWDRGLGEQFF. In DNA, the CDR3 is TGTGCCTCCCTCCCATGGGACAGGGGGCTTGGGGAGCAGTTCTTC.

This rearrangement joins TRBV19 to TRBJ1-2; 9 bases line up with TRBD1. V lost 5 bases and J lost 8; bases outside the gene matches: 6. Germline CDR1 reads LNHDA; CDR2 reads SQIVND (reference sequence). There are 13 residues in the CDR3. In DNA, the CDR3 is TGTGCCAGTAGTGCCTGGACAGGGGACGGCTACACCTTC. Translated: CASSAWTGDGYTF.

V usage is TRBV5-1 and J usage is TRBJ1-1; 8 positions match TRBD1. Germline CDR1 is SGHRS and CDR2 is YFSETQ. V was clipped by 4 bases and J by 7 bases; unmatched bases: 9. This CDR3 has 14 amino acids. The DNA of the CDR3 is TGCGCCAGCAGCCCCGGACAGGGCAGGGATGAAGCTTTCTTT. It yields the protein CASSPGQGRDEAFF.

This clone has only one observation. The chain uses TRBV10-2 and TRBJ1-6, with D tentatively TRBD1 (5 bases). Trimming took off 2 bases at V and 6 bases at J, with 11 bases between the two ends. Germline CDR1 WSHSY, CDR2 SAAADI. The CDR3 totals 15 residues. The CDR3 sequence: CASSEAGGFNSPLHF. CDR3 sequence (DNA): TGCGCCAGCAGTGAGGCCGGGGGTTTTAATTCACCCCTCCACTTT.

The DNA for the CDR3 is TGTGCCAGTAGGAGGACAGGAGACAATGAGCAGTTCTTC. Its translation is CASRRTGDNEQFF. The V and J genes are TRBV19 and TRBJ2-1; 7 bases map to TRBD1. V shed 6 bases, J shed 5 bases, and the junction held 4 bases outside the gene matches. Germline loops: CDR1 LNHDA, CDR2 SQIVND (reference sequence). The CDR3 spans 13 residues.

The chain recombines TRBV6-5 with TRBJ2-7; 8 bases are a match to TRBD1. CDR3 length: 14 residues. The trim removed 4 bases at V and 5 bases at J, leaving 7 bases unmatched. Germline V gene data show CDR1 as MNHEY and CDR2 as SVGAGI. CDR3 protein: CASSSGQGRDEQYF. DNA of the CDR3: TGTGCCAGCAGTTCCGGACAGGGAAGGGACGAGCAGTACTTC.

The chain carries TRBV5-1 and TRBJ1-4; tentative D call: TRBD1 (5 bases). The CDR3 extends over 14 amino acids. With 0 bases removed from V and 5 bases from J, the gap between germline ends came to 8 bases. Germline loops: CDR1 SGHRS, CDR2 YFSETQ. The CDR3 loop is CASSLVGVNEKLFF. CDR3 nucleotide sequence: TGCGCCAGCAGCTTGGTAGGGGTAAATGAAAAACTGTTTTTT.

The V call is TRBV7-2, the J call TRBJ2-6; a weak D match, TRBD1 (5 bases). Germline CDR1 SGHTA, CDR2 FQGNSA. V was trimmed by 3 bases and J by 0 bases, leaving 18 bases between them. The CDR3 loop spans 19 amino acids. CDR3 DNA: TGTGCCAGCAGCTTCGGGTCCGGACACCCCTCCTCTGGGGCCAACGTCCTGACTTTC. This encodes CASSFGSGHPSSGANVLTF.

The chain couples TRBV6-1 to TRBJ1-1; possible D gene TRBD1, 5 bases. Germline loops: CDR1 MNHNS, CDR2 SASEGT. CDR3 length: 12 amino acids. Trimming cost V 2 bases and J 14 bases, with 15 bases left between them. CDR3 protein: CASSERRGGWFF. DNA of the CDR3: TGTGCCAGCAGTGAAAGGAGGGGCGGATGGTTCTTT.

The chain uses TRBV11-2 and TRBJ1-2; D is uncertain. Germline CDR1 reads SGHAT; CDR2 reads FQNNGV. The germline V and J ends were trimmed by 1 base and 4 bases, with 7 bases remaining between them. This CDR3 has 13 amino acids. The chain's CDR3 is CASSLGLRYGYTF. CDR3 in DNA: TGTGCCAGCAGCTTAGGACTCCGCTATGGCTACACCTTC.

CDR3 amino acids: CASSLAGADTQYF. In DNA, the CDR3 is TGTGCCAGCAGCTTGGCCGGGGCAGATACGCAGTATTTT. The chain uses TRBV11-2 and TRBJ2-3; possible D gene TRBD2, 5 bases. The length of the CDR3 is 13 residues. CDR1 and CDR2 (germline): SGHAT, FQNNGV. V was cut by 3 bases and J by 4 bases, with 8 bases left in between.

The gene calls are TRBV5-1 and TRBJ2-7, with TRBD1 matching 11 bases. V lost 4 bases, J lost 6 bases, and 6 bases stayed unmatched. The CDR3 totals 14 residues. Germline V gives CDR1 SGHRS, CDR2 YFSETQ. This CDR3 reads CASSAGQGAIEQYF. The DNA of the CDR3 is TGCGCCAGCAGCGCCGGACAGGGGGCAATCGAGCAGTACTTC.

The gene calls are TRBV6-8 and TRBJ2-1, with 8 nucleotides matching TRBD1. From germline, CDR1 is MNHGY and CDR2 SAAAGT. CDR3 length: 15 residues. Trimming at V came to 6 bases and at J to 5 bases, leaving 9 bases not matched to a gene. In nucleotides, the CDR3 is TGTGCCAGCAGGCCGCCGGGACAGGTGAACAATGAGCAGTTCTTC. Its translation is CASRPPGQVNNEQFF.

The chain has TRBV4-3 and TRBJ2-7; D is unresolved. The V end was cut by 0 bases, the J end by 4 bases, with 7 bases between. Looked up from germline, CDR1 is LGHNA and CDR2 is YSLEER. The CDR3 is 13 amino acids. CDR3 sequence (DNA): TGCGCCAGCAGCCAAGATGGCAGATACGAGCAGTACTTC. Protein product: CASSQDGRYEQYF.

The chain joins TRBV10-2 to TRBJ1-6; the D gene is possibly TRBD1 (6 bases). The V gene lost 5 bases and the J gene lost 5 bases, with 13 bases spanning the gap. Germline-derived CDR1 and CDR2 are WSHSY and SAAADI. The CDR3 is 15 residues long. The CDR3, as DNA: TGCGCCAGCAGTACCACAGGGATAAATAATTCACCCCTCCACTTT. Its protein product is CASSTTGINNSPLHF.

V is TRBV11-3 and J is TRBJ2-5; TRBD2 matches at 14 bases. The CDR3 covers 18 residues. The germline gives CDR1 SGHNT, CDR2 YENEEA. J gave up 4 bases and V 4 bases, and 11 bases lay outside the gene matches. DNA of the CDR3: TGTGCCAGCAGCTCAAGGGGACTAGCGGGAGATCTAGTAGAGACCCAGTACTTC. Translating gives CASSSRGLAGDLVETQYF.

V and J are TRBV5-6 and TRBJ1-2, with 8 positions matching TRBD1. Germline V gene data show CDR1 as SGHDT and CDR2 as YYEEEE. The CDR3 extends over 13 amino acids. V shed 2 bases and J 6 bases; nucleotides not matched to a gene: 3. The CDR3 DNA reads TGTGCCAGCAGCTTAGGACAGGGCGATGGCTACACCTTC. Amino acid sequence: CASSLGQGDGYTF.

The V and J genes are TRBV5-1 and TRBJ1-4; unclear D gene. Trimming shortened V by 5 bases and J by 3 bases, and 11 bases separated the two germline ends. The CDR3 length is 14 residues. CDR1 is SGHRS and CDR2 is YFSETQ in the germline V gene. This CDR3 reads CASRTGFSNEKLFF. CDR3 in DNA: TGCGCCAGCAGGACGGGATTTTCTAATGAAAAACTGTTTTTT.

This clone was detected a few times. The rearrangement links TRBV4-2 to TRBJ1-3; TRBD1 matches 10 bases. This CDR3 is 16 amino acids long. The germline V gene encodes CDR1 LGHNA and CDR2 YNFKEQ. The trim removed 2 bases at V and 8 bases at J, leaving 9 bases unmatched. CDR3 nucleotides: TGTGCCAGCAGCCAACGAACGACAGGGGGCTTATACACCATATATTTT. Its translation: CASSQRTTGGLYTIYF.

The J gene is TRBJ2-3, the V gene TRBV5-1, with D tentatively TRBD1 (7 bases). Trimming stripped 4 bases from V and 5 bases from J, with 17 bases between. The CDR3 consists of 15 residues. CDR1 is SGHRS and CDR2 is YFSETQ in the germline V gene. The CDR3 DNA is TGCGCCAGCAGCCGTCAGGGGGGCCAAGTAGATACGCAGTATTTT. Translated, it gives CASSRQGGQVDTQYF.

This chain connects TRBV6-5 to TRBJ1-1, with a possible D match to TRBD1 (6 bases). This CDR3 is 13 amino acids long. The germline V and J ends were trimmed by 2 bases and 3 bases, with 7 bases remaining between them. CDR1 is MNHEY, CDR2 SVGAGI, per germline. The CDR3 region has the DNA TGTGCCAGCAGTTACCGGACAGACACTGAAGCTTTCTTT. Residues: CASSYRTDTEAFF.